This T cell receptor beta chain was found in a study of early T cells in non-severe SARS-CoV-2 infection. Per the germline V gene, CDR1 is LGHNA and CDR2 is YNFKEQ. The CDR3 spans 15 residues. V was clipped by 5 bases and J by 4 bases; unmatched bases: 11. This clonotype was seen many times. One entry per CDR3 protein results from TCRdb running MiXCR on the 5' RACE reads. The top ten hold 30% to 45% of the sample, which has about 30,000 distinct CDR3 sequences, over 6.5% seen once. This receptor was identified in an adult who was a healthcare worker with PCR-confirmed SARS-CoV-2 infection or an uninfected control (not recorded which). Sample: whole blood. The rearrangement uses TRBV4-2 and TRBJ2-7; TRBD1 agrees at 7 bases. CDR3: CASSATEQGQYEQYF. The CDR3 DNA reads TGTGCCAGCAGCGCGACGGAACAGGGGCAGTACGAGCAGTACTTC.